This TCR beta chain was identified in a study of blood T cell repertoires in COVID-19. Study details: Material from acute and convalescent COVID-19 was sourced from the United States, Italy and Spain. Nucleic acid was either cDNA or gDNA, and it came from T cells, B-cell-depleted T cells, or PBMCs.

Germline V gene sequence: CDR1 MNHEY, CDR2 SVGEGT. CDR3 length: 12 residues. Trimming removed 3 bases from V and 8 bases from J, with 8 bases in between. Each recovered donor of Cohort 3 presented with two negative PCRs, clearance, or symptom resolution. In the source study's methods: From reference gene primer amplification, estimates of nucleated cell counts were derived. Assay: immunoSEQ multiplex PCR; the TCRdb copy retains only in-frame clones and omits some. For V, J and clone size, that table is used; D and trimming come from the DNA. The sample gives some 320,000 clones, around 87% of which show up once; less than 6% is in the top ten.

The chain joins TRBV6-2 or TRBV6-3 to TRBJ1-5, with D possibly being TRBD1 (6 bases). The sequence was collected from a woman aged 25 to 39 who had recovered from COVID-19. Sequenced: PBMCs or T cells enriched from blood (not recorded which). The CDR3 DNA follows: TGTGCCAGCAGTTATCGACAGGAGCCCCAGCATTTT. Its translation: CASSYRQEPQHF.